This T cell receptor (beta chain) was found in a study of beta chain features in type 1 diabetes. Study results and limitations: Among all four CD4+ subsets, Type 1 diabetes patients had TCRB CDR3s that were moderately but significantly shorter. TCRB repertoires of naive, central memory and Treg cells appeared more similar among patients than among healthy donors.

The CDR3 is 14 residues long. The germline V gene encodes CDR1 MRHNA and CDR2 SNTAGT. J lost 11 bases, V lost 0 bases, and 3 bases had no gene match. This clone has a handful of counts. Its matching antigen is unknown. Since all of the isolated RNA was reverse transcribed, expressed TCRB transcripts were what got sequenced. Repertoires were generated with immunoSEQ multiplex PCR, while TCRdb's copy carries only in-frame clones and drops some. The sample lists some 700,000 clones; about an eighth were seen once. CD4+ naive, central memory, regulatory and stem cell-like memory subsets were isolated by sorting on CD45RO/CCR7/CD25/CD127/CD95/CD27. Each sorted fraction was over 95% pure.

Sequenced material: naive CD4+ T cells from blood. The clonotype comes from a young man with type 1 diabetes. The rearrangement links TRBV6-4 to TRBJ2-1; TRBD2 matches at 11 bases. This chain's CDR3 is CASSDSGLAGKQFF. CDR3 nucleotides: TGTGCCAGCAGTGACTCTGGACTAGCGGGCAAGCAGTTCTTC.